The present T cell receptor (beta chain) was sequenced within a study of blood T cell repertoires in COVID-19. Study information: T cells, B-cell-depleted T cells, or PBMCs provided the cDNA or gDNA that served as material.

Germline assignment: CDR1 MGHRA and CDR2 YSYEKL. The V end lost 4 bases, the J end lost 0 bases, and 13 bases lay between the germline ends. There are 15 residues in the CDR3. In assigning cohorts, the study relied on participant-reported clinical history. Measured with immunoSEQ multiplex PCR; TCRdb has only the in-frame clones, and not every one. The table records 250,000 to 300,000 clones, approximately 90% of them present only once. Sequences were obtained from PBMCs or T cells enriched from blood (not recorded which). The chain employs TRBV4-1 and TRBJ2-7; D is perhaps TRBD1 (5 bases). This TCR was recovered from a woman aged 40 to 50 with acute COVID-19. In DNA, the CDR3 is TGCGCCAGCAGCCCGTGGGGCGGAAACTCCTACGAGCAGTACTTC. Translation: CASSPWGGNSYEQYF.